Presented here are 2 T cell receptor beta chains from one specimen sequenced in a study of blood T cell repertoires in COVID-19. This table comes from immunoSEQ multiplex PCR, and its TCRdb copy is limited to in-frame clones, with some not included. The sample lists tens of thousands of clones; almost 85% were seen once. The source material was peripheral blood. The receptor set was obtained from a man in his sixties or seventies with acute or convalescent COVID-19.

J is TRBJ2-7 and V is TRBV7-9; 7 bases match TRBD1. Germline trimming cut 4 bases from V and 6 bases from J; bases unmatched to any gene: 6. Looked up from germline, CDR1 is SEHNR and CDR2 is FQNEAQ (reference sequence). This CDR3 is 13 amino acids long. The chain's CDR3 is CASSSQQGSEQYF. The CDR3 DNA follows: TGTGCCAGCAGCTCTCAACAGGGGTCCGAGCAGTACTTC.

The sample holds a few counts of this clone. This chain connects TRBV2 to TRBJ2-1; 7 bases line up with TRBD1. The germline CDR1 and CDR2 sequences are SNHLY and FYNNEI. CDR3 size: 13 residues. Trimming took 4 bases from V and 7 from J; bases not matched to a gene: 4. CDR3: CASSADRENEQFF. CDR3 bases: TGTGCCAGCAGTGCAGACAGGGAAAATGAGCAGTTCTTC.